This TCR beta chain stems from a study of shared clonotypes between healthy human individuals. The study's findings and limits: Non-shared clonotypes showed lower generation probabilities than clonotypes common to all four donors.

TCRdb keeps only in-frame clones here, not all; method: immunoSEQ multiplex PCR. The data hold about 2 million clones, with about 95% observed a single time. A remark on this clone: As yet, its antigen is unknown. Other DNA sequences in the same sample also yield this CDR3.

Naivety among CD8 cells was defined by CD45RO negativity and positive CCR7 selection, thereby excluding terminally differentiated effector memory CD45RA+ cells. Trimming removed 3 bases from V and 5 bases from J; junction bases left unmatched: 1. Germline V CDR1 and CDR2: PRHDT, FYEKMQ (reference sequence). This CDR3 contains 13 residues. The specimen was naive CD8+ T cells sorted from blood. The chain recombines TRBV13 with TRBJ2-7; 10 positions agree with TRBD1. This clonotype was obtained from a man younger than 35 in good health. The CDR3 sequence: CASSLGTGDEQYF. CDR3 sequence (DNA): TGTGCCAGCAGCTTGGGGACAGGGGACGAGCAGTACTTC.